This T cell receptor beta chain was profiled in a study of blood T cells in healthy people across ages. Sample-barcoded 5' priming and a J-beta primer mix drove a second PCR of roughly 7 to 11 cycles. TCRdb analysed the 5' RACE reads with MiXCR anew, one entry per CDR3 protein. The sample yields just over 1 million distinct CDR3 sequences, more than 35% seen once. Points from the study as a whole: Long-lived donors exceeded aged donors in naive CD4+ cells and diversity.

Each of the donors had roughly 9.3 milliliters of peripheral blood drawn into EDTA-treated Vacutainer tubes. This clonotype showed up just a few times. The antigen is not known. An end of the junction does not agree with germline; a read error may underlie this. Germline CDR1 and CDR2: WSHSY and SAAADI. The CDR3 has 14 amino acids. The rearrangement uses TRBV10-2 and TRBJ2-3; 7 bases fit TRBD1. This sequence was found in an older woman in good health. The specimen sequenced was blood. For the CDR3, the DNA is TGTGCCAGCAGTGAGGGGGCCTCCACAGATACGCAGTATTTT. This encodes CASSEGASTDTQYF.